This TCR beta chain was sequenced during a study of cytotoxic CD8 clonotypes in ibrutinib-treated CLL. At the level of the study: Timing of response sample collection was a median roughly twelve months after treatment start, with a range of 6 to 36.

V trimming: 6 bases; J trimming: 9 bases; junction bases outside the gene matches: 12. The CDR3 length is 16 residues. Germline V gene data show CDR1 as SNHLY and CDR2 as FYNNEI. Assay: immunoSEQ multiplex PCR; the TCRdb copy retains only in-frame clones and omits some. The sample lists some 120,000 clones, under 70% occurring once. This TCR was recovered from a human donor with chronic lymphocytic leukemia. Specimen: PBMCs, collected after 24 months of ibrutinib treatment. J is TRBJ2-1 and V is TRBV2; 12 nucleotides match TRBD2. The CDR3 here is CASRALTSGGSGEQFF. For the CDR3, the DNA is TGTGCCAGCAGGGCCCTAACTAGCGGGGGGTCGGGTGAGCAGTTCTTC. The full variable domain, completed using reference TRBV2 and TRBJ2-1, is EPEVTQTPSHQVTQMGQEVILRCVPISNHLYFYWYRQILGQKVEFLVSFYNNEISEKSEIFDDQFSVERPDGSNFTLKIRSTKLEDSAMYFCASRALTSGGSGEQFFGPGTRLTVL.